This note documents a single T cell receptor beta chain sequence. This clonotype was observed at least ten times. It lacks a known antigen. Per-base qualities were not stored, and no clone one base away is much larger. The ophthalmopathy patients had moderately to severely active disease, with a Clinical Activity Score of 3 or higher, a NOSPECS grade of 4 or higher, and a disease duration of less than 3 months. Patients were excluded if they had other autoimmune diseases, uncontrolled infections, pregnancy or lactation. Clinical symptoms, serum thyroxine, TRAb, thyroid ultrasound and orbital computed tomography were used for diagnosis. Using Ficoll-Paque density gradient centrifugation, PBMCs were isolated from 8.5 to 10 ml of fresh peripheral blood. Trizol reagent was used to extract the total RNA, and its quality was then checked on an Agilent 2100 Bioanalyzer. The record originates from a study of Graves' ophthalmopathy and Graves' hyperthyroidism (dated by TCRdb to 2016 to 2019). In the study overall: Peripheral blood was collected before any treatment was given, at the time of initial diagnosis. The study used TCR beta repertoire signatures to distinguish Graves' ophthalmopathy from Graves' hyperthyroidism and to predict progression to ophthalmopathy. In total, 120 to 150 blood samples were TCR-sequenced: under 45 ophthalmopathy, around 75 hyperthyroidism and some 17 hyperthyroidism-to-ophthalmopathy patients. To explore V-J signatures distinguishing ophthalmopathy from hyperthyroidism, a discovery set of under 110 patients (around 42 ophthalmopathy, roughly 56 stable hyperthyroidism) was enrolled. For independent validation, a separate cohort was made up of 18 hyperthyroidism patients plus 17 patients who later progressed from hyperthyroidism to ophthalmopathy. In more than five hyperthyroidism patients, T-cell repertoires of thyroid tissue and blood were compared. Following sampling, methimazole starting at 30 mg daily was administered to hyperthyroidism patients, and high-dose intravenous methylprednisolone was administered to ophthalmopathy patients. For training and testing, the 100 or so patients in the discovery cohort were randomly divided in a 7:3 ratio. General conclusions and limits of the study: No statistical method was used to set the sample size in advance, and the investigators knew which group each participant was assigned to. Most of the expanded thyroid clonotypes with a frequency above 0.001 were also detected in blood, and it was suggested that the thyroid immune response may be reflected by blood repertoires. In cross-validation, the 13-signature model distinguished ophthalmopathy from stable hyperthyroidism with about 90% sensitivity and about 81% specificity, while in the test set the corresponding values were about 80% and 75%. In validation, the model predicted ophthalmopathy progression with over 60% sensitivity and approximately 75% specificity; fewer than 15 predicted patients were CT-confirmed with GO in a median of approximately 6.5 months.

For repertoire sequencing, TCR beta CDR3 regions were amplified from RNA transcripts. The first round of RT-PCR was done with HTBI primers and the Qiagen OneStep RT-PCR kit, and was followed by a second round of multiplex PCR, then size selection and purification. The libraries underwent paired-end sequencing with 100 bp reads on an Illumina HiSeq2000. For the original study's pipeline: SOAPnuke was used to process the reads, removing any read that contained adapters or uncalled bases, had a mean Phred below 15, or lacked an exact match to the constant primer or identifier. COPE v1.2.5 was used to merge high-quality paired reads. Each unique nucleotide sequence was defined as a clonotype, and clonotypes were aligned to IMGT TRB V, D and J references with MiTCR v1.1. The analysis was limited to V-J combinations with a frequency above 0.0001, which together covered 99.2% of repertoires. For each V-J combination, a TCR clonal expansion and chaos score was defined as the ratio of F50 clonal expansion to chaos observed in the TCRdist matrix. Features were reduced by Welch's t-statistics and random forest to around 14 V-J combinations, which fed a naive Bayes classifier. The similarity between thyroid and blood repertoires was quantified using the Morisita-Horn index. TCRdb handled the public reads itself, with Q25 trimming in fastp and clone calling in MiXCR, and kept productive beta chains. Entries are consolidated by CDR3 protein sequence, retaining the most common genes and DNA. These V and J calls rely on TCRdb rather than the paper's analysis. This sample gives roughly 160,000 distinct CDR3 sequences in total; 30% to 45% of them show up just once. Of the sample, approximately 9% is held by the ten largest clones.

Its CDR3 holds 14 amino acids, cysteine through phenylalanine. Just the 42-base CDR3 DNA is kept, in frame starting at base 1. V is clipped by 5 bases and J by 5 bases, and the sequence between their germline boundaries is 18 bases long. CDR1 and CDR2 are read off the germline V gene (reference sequence) as DFQATT and SNEGSKA. Input material: peripheral blood. The receptor was isolated from a man under 40 with Graves' ophthalmopathy. Donor details come from another sample of the same person, matched by shared clones. The rearranged segments are TRBV20-1 and TRBJ1-1; TRBD1 is a possible D gene, resting on 5 matching bases. The CDR3 amino acid sequence is: CSAFPQGWWTEAFF. The nucleotide sequence reads as follows: TGCAGTGCTTTCCCCCAGGGTTGGTGGACTGAAGCTTTCTTT.